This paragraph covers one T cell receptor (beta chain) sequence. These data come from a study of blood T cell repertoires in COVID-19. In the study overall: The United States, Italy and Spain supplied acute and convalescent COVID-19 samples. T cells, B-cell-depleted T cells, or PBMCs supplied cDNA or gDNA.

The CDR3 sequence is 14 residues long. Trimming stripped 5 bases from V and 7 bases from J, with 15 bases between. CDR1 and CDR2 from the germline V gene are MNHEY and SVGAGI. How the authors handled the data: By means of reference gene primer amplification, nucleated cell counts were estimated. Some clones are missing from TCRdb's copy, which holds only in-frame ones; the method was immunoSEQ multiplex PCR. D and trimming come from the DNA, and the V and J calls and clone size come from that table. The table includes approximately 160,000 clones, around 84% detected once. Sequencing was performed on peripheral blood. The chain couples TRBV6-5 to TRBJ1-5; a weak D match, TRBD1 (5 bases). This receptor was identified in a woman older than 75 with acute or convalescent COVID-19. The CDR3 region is CASSPYSQGQPQHF. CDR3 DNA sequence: TGTGCCAGCAGTCCCTATTCCCAGGGACAGCCCCAGCATTTT.